Below, 5 T cell receptor beta chains from the same sample are listed, as sequenced in a study of blood T cell repertoires in COVID-19 (dated by TCRdb to the early 2020s). The protocol used for the library was the immunoSEQ multiplex PCR assay. The source is immuneACCESS, and TCRdb retained only in-frame sequences with V and J called. Part of the clones is not carried over; for the studies checked, unresolved V genes explain less than half of this, and the remainder is unexplained. For this sample the table gives approximately 100,000 clones, of which around 75% were detected only once. The top ten hold about 0.85% of the sample. The sequenced sample was peripheral blood. These receptors came from a human donor with acute or convalescent COVID-19. The donor label of this sample is uncertain.

The V gene is TRBV4-1, the J gene TRBJ1-2, with 9 bases identical to TRBD1. This CDR3 region has 15 residues. The germline V gene has CDR1 MGHRA and CDR2 YSYEKL. The trim removed 4 bases at V and 4 bases at J, leaving 7 bases unmatched. The CDR3 DNA follows: TGCGCCAGCAGCCTACAGGGGGCAGAAGTCTATGGCTACACCTTC. Encoded protein: CASSLQGAEVYGYTF.

About this clone: Other nucleotide sequences from this sample produce the same CDR3. This rearrangement joins TRBV5-6 to TRBJ1-1, with TRBD1 as a possible D gene (5 bases). Germline V gene sequence: CDR1 SGHDT, CDR2 YYEEEE. This CDR3 has 15 residues. V was shortened by 1 base and J by 0 bases, with 10 bases between the two germline ends. CDR3 amino acids: CASSLRGRMNTEAFF. CDR3 in DNA: TGTGCCAGCAGCTTGAGGGGTCGTATGAACACTGAAGCTTTCTTT.

The chain employs TRBV6-5 and TRBJ1-1; TRBD1 is a possible D gene (5 bases). Germline values: CDR1 MNHEY, CDR2 SVGAGI. Trimming pared 6 bases from V and 2 bases from J, leaving 10 bases between. The CDR3 spans 13 residues. The CDR3 DNA is TGTGCCAGCAGCCGACAGATTAACACTGAAGCTTTCTTT. The encoded protein is CASSRQINTEAFF.

This clone came up once. V usage is TRBV13 and J usage is TRBJ2-7; D gene uncertain. The V and J ends lost 4 bases and 2 bases respectively, with 15 bases between them. Germline lookup yields CDR1 PRHDT and CDR2 FYEKMQ (reference sequence). This CDR3 has 15 amino acids. The CDR3 sequence is CASSSESSGTYEQYV. The DNA for the CDR3 is TGTGCCAGCAGCTCGGAATCGTCGGGTACCTACGAGCAGTACGTC.

This clone was counted a few times. The V gene is TRBV28, the J gene TRBJ1-4; TRBD1 matches 9 bases. The CDR3 sequence is 13 residues long. The germline V gene has CDR1 MDHEN and CDR2 SYDVKM. The V gene end was trimmed by 4 bases and the J gene end by 6 bases; junction bases not matched to a gene: 0. CDR3: CASSWTGDEKLFF. The CDR3 nucleotides read TGTGCCAGCAGTTGGACAGGGGATGAAAAACTGTTTTTT.